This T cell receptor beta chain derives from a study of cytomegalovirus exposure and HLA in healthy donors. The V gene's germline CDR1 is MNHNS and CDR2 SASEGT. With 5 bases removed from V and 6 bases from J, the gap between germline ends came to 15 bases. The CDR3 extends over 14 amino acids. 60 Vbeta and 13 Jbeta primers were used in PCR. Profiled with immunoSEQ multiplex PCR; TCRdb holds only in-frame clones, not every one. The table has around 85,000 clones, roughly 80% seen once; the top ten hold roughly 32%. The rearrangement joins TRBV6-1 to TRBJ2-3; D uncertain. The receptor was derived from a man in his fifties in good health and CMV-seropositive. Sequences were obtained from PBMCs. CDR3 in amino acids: CASSQDGQRDTQYF. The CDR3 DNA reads TGTGCCAGCAGTCAGGATGGCCAAAGGGATACGCAGTATTTT.